This passage covers 18 T cell receptor beta chains from one sample sequenced in a study of human T cells and chemical hapten exposure. Time point: patch test 1, 2 weeks after DPC sensitization. Specified treatment: therapeutic diphenylcyclopropenone sensitization with weekly scalp DPC. TCRdb independently ran MiXCR on the RACE reads; one entry per CDR3 protein. Altogether about 83,000 distinct CDR3 sequences are present, around 7% being singletons, with the ten largest covering roughly 1.6%. Sequencing used whole blood, obtained in connection with sensitization to the hapten diphenylcyclopropenone (DPC). Source of these receptors: a young woman with alopecia areata. Some clones in this sample may be carry-over from other donors' samples.

This clonotype was observed many times. The chain joins TRBV15 to TRBJ1-5, with D possibly TRBD1 on 5 matching bases. The CDR3 covers 15 residues. Trimming shortened V by 8 bases and J by 0 bases, and 14 bases separated the two germline ends. The V gene's germline CDR1 is LNHNV and CDR2 YYDKDF (reference sequence). The CDR3 loop is CATHRGDDSNQPQHF. The CDR3, as DNA: TGTGCCACCCACCGGGGGGATGATAGCAATCAGCCCCAGCATTTT.

This clonotype has just a few counts. The chain employs TRBV11-2 and TRBJ2-7; no firm D call. V gave up 2 bases and J gave up 4 bases, with 6 bases separating them. CDR3 size: 12 residues. Germline CDR1 and CDR2: SGHAT and FQNNGV. The DNA of the CDR3 is TGTGCCAGCAGCTTAATGGGATACGAGCAGTACTTC. It encodes CASSLMGYEQYF.

As DNA, the CDR3 is TGTGCCAGCAGTGAATGGGTCCCACCCCTCCACTTT. Translating it yields CASSEWVPPLHF. The chain employs TRBV2 and TRBJ1-6, with no clear D. This CDR3 is built from 12 residues. Germline V gene data show CDR1 as SNHLY and CDR2 as FYNNEI. The V and J ends lost 2 bases and 11 bases respectively, with 7 bases between them.

This clonotype showed up many times. CDR3 protein: CASSLSGRMNTEAFF. CDR3 DNA sequence: TGTGCCAGCTCCCTGTCGGGACGGATGAACACTGAAGCTTTCTTT. The genes are TRBV18 and TRBJ1-1, with D possibly TRBD1 on 5 matching bases. The CDR3 contains 15 residues. The V gene lost 6 bases and the J gene lost 0 bases, with 14 bases spanning the gap. Germline V gene data show CDR1 as KGHSH and CDR2 as LQKENI.

This clonotype was seen only a few times. The genes are TRBV24-1 and TRBJ1-3; D unresolved. Trimming shortened V by 10 bases and J by 1 base, and 28 bases separated the two germline ends. The germline V gene has CDR1 KGHDR and CDR2 SFDVKD. This CDR3 comprises 19 residues. The CDR3 region has the DNA TGTGCCACAGGCGAACACGAGGGCCCAAGCCCGCGATCTGGAAACACCATATATTTT. Its translation is CATGEHEGPSPRSGNTIYF.

The chain uses TRBV21-1 and TRBJ2-2; the listed D gene, TRBD1, was not tested against the DNA. TRBV21-1 represents a pseudogene. This CDR3 spans 18 amino acids. For the CDR3, the DNA is TGTGCCAGCGCACAAGGGGGCGGAGGGGGTCTCGACACCGGGGAGCTGTTTTTT. Translated: CASAQGGGGGLDTGELFF.

Only a few counts were recorded for this clonotype. The gene calls are TRBV2 and TRBJ1-6; 9 nucleotides line up with TRBD1. Germline V gives CDR1 SNHLY, CDR2 FYNNEI. The CDR3 covers 17 residues. With V trimmed by 1 base and J by 9 bases, 10 bases remained unmatched. CDR3 coding DNA: TGTGCCAGCAGTGAAGGGGTGAACAGGGGGCAGGGTTCACCCCTCCACTTT. Amino acids: CASSEGVNRGQGSPLHF.

This clonotype was seen repeatedly, ten times or more. The rearrangement joins TRBV7-8 to TRBJ1-1; 10 bases map to TRBD1. Trimming cost V 6 bases and J 1 base; bases outside gene matches: 5. This CDR3 contains 15 residues. Per the germline V gene, CDR1 is SGHVS and CDR2 is FQNEAQ. The CDR3 DNA sequence: TGTGCCAGCAGTACGTGGACAGGGGGGAACACTGAAGCTTTCTTT. It translates to CASSTWTGGNTEAFF.

Worth noting for this clonotype: Germline and junction disagree at one end, which may indicate a read error. V usage is TRBV11-2 and J usage is TRBJ1-2, with D possibly TRBD1 on 5 matching bases. The CDR3 runs to 14 residues. CDR1 SGHAT and CDR2 FQNNGV come from the germline V gene. Here the CDR3 reads CVSSSLQGAVGYTF. The CDR3 DNA is TGTGTCAGCAGCTCTCTCCAGGGAGCTGTTGGCTACACCTTC.

This clonotype was found many times. V and J are TRBV2 and TRBJ2-3, with no clear D. V was clipped by 4 bases and J by 3 bases, with 8 bases between them. Germline CDR1 SNHLY, CDR2 FYNNEI. The CDR3 sequence is 13 residues long. The CDR3 DNA is TGTGCCAGCAGTGTCAGAGGAACAGATACGCAGTATTTT. Translating it yields CASSVRGTDTQYF.

Ten or more counts support this clonotype. The CDR3 sequence is CASSLTGGNTGELFF. The CDR3 region has the DNA TGTGCCAGCAGCTTAACCGGGGGAAACACCGGGGAGCTGTTTTTT. The V gene is TRBV7-3, the J gene TRBJ2-2, with a weak D call TRBD2 (6 bases). The V gene lost 0 bases and the J gene lost 2 bases, with 7 bases spanning the gap. This CDR3 spans 15 amino acids. Germline values: CDR1 SGHTA, CDR2 FQGTGA.

This clonotype was seen at least ten times. The CDR3 DNA reads as TGTGCCAGCAGCCAAGGGGCTGGACTAGCCGAAGAGACCCAGTACTTC. The encoded protein is CASSQGAGLAEETQYF. J is TRBJ2-5 and V is TRBV3-1, with 8 bases lining up with TRBD2. The CDR3 spans 16 residues. CDR1 is LGHDT and CDR2 is YNNKEL in the germline V gene (reference sequence). V lost 1 base to trimming and J lost 3 bases; unmatched junction nucleotides: 7.

A few counts support this clonotype. This sequence joins TRBV5-1 and TRBJ1-1, with 9 bases aligning to TRBD1. The J segment lost 4 bases and the V segment lost 2 bases, leaving 3 bases of the junction unmatched. CDR3 length: 14 amino acids. Germline CDR1 SGHRS, CDR2 YFSETQ. The CDR3 reads CASSFRDRATEAFF. The CDR3 nucleotides are TGCGCCAGCAGCTTTAGGGACAGGGCCACTGAAGCTTTCTTT.

The table lists this clonotype with many counts. The chain links TRBV12-3 or TRBV12-4 to TRBJ1-2, with unresolved D. V lost 1 base and J lost 4, with 13 bases in between. CDR3 length: 15 residues. As DNA, the CDR3 is TGTGCCAGCAGTTTAGTAGCAGGCGCTCCCTATGGCTACACCTTC. Protein sequence: CASSLVAGAPYGYTF.

The table lists this clonotype with many counts. The chain combines TRBV5-1 with TRBJ2-5; 7 bases are a match to TRBD2. Trimming cost V 5 bases and J 2 bases; bases outside gene matches: 0. From germline, CDR1 is SGHRS and CDR2 YFSETQ. The CDR3 is 12 amino acids. CDR3 amino acids: CASRAGQETQYF. The CDR3 bases are TGCGCCAGCAGAGCGGGACAAGAGACCCAGTACTTC. The variable domain in full, completed from reference TRBV5-1 and TRBJ2-5, reads KAGVTQTPRYLIKTRGQQVTLSCSPISGHRSVSWYQQTPGQGLQFLFEYFSETQRNKGNFPGRFSGRQFSNSRSEMNVSTLELGDSALYLCASRAGQETQYFGPGTRLLVL.

V gene TRBV11-3 combines with J gene TRBJ2-1; the D gene could be TRBD1 or TRBD2 (5 bases each). This CDR3 has 17 residues. V lost 5 bases and J 8 bases, leaving 25 bases between the germline ends. Germline V gives CDR1 SGHNT, CDR2 YENEEA. CDR3 residues: CASSPGLRDLEGYEQFF. The CDR3 DNA reads as TGTGCCAGCAGCCCAGGTCTCCGGGACCTCGAAGGGTATGAGCAGTTCTTC.

This clonotype was recorded many times. The J gene is TRBJ2-1, the V gene TRBV4-1; tentatively, D is TRBD1 (6 bases). This CDR3 spans 15 amino acids. Trimming took 0 bases from V and 7 from J, leaving 13 bases between them. Looked up from germline, CDR1 is MGHRA and CDR2 is YSYEKL. The CDR3 here is CASSQDPFQGNEQFF. CDR3 DNA sequence: TGCGCCAGCAGCCAAGACCCCTTCCAGGGGAATGAGCAGTTCTTC.

Only a few counts were recorded for this clonotype. V gene TRBV29-1 combines with J gene TRBJ2-3; D gene uncertain. CDR3 length: 14 residues. V lost 0 bases, J lost 4 bases, and 11 bases lay in between. The germline V gene encodes CDR1 SQVTM and CDR2 ANQGSEA. CDR3 in DNA: TGCAGCGTTGAAGATCAGAAGAAACCAGATACGCAGTATTTT. It translates to CSVEDQKKPDTQYF.